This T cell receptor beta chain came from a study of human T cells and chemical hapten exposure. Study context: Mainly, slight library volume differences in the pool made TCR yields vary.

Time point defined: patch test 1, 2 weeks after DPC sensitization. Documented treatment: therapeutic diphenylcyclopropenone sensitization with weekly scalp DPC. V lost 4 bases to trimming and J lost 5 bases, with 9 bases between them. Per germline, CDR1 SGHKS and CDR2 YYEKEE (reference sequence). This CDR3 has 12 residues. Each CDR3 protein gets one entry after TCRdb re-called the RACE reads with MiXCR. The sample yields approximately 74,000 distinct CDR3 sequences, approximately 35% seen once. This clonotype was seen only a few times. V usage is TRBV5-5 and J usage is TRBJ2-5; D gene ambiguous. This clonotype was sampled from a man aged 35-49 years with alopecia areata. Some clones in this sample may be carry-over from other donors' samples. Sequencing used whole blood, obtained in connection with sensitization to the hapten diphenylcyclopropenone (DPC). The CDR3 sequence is CASSQPVETQYF. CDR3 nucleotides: TGTGCCAGCAGCCAGCCGGTGGAGACCCAGTACTTC.